This T cell receptor (beta chain) was documented in a study of cytomegalovirus exposure and HLA in healthy donors. Use of 60 Vbeta and 13 Jbeta primers characterized the PCR. Profiling relied on immunoSEQ multiplex PCR, and the TCRdb table lists in-frame clones only, not all of them. The sample totals some 130,000 clones; its top ten clones hold around 1.6%. Germline V gene sequence: CDR1 SGHRS, CDR2 YFSETQ. The CDR3 contains 11 residues. The chain has TRBV5-1 and TRBJ2-5; D gene ambiguous. The J call may be incorrect, as the DNA end agrees better with TRBJ2-7. This TCR was recovered from a woman aged 40 to 50 in good health and CMV-seropositive. The sequenced sample consisted of PBMCs. Here the CDR3 reads CASSLEYEQYF. In nucleotides, the CDR3 is TGCGCCAGCAGCTTGGAGTACGAGCAGTACTTC.